This T cell receptor (beta chain) was sequenced in a study of T cells after yellow fever vaccination. Study-wide points: The secondary response showed a weaker magnitude and a faster peak, day 5 versus 15.

The 5'RACE template-switching step produced TCR cDNA and added a universal primer site and UMIs. TCRdb re-analysed the 5' RACE reads in MiXCR, keeping a single row per CDR3 protein. The sample has around 530,000 distinct CDR3 sequences, roughly 17% seen once. Comment on this clonotype: Its antigen is undetermined.

V was trimmed by 4 bases and J by 0 bases, leaving 10 bases between them. Germline CDR1 KGHSH, CDR2 LQKENI. The CDR3 runs 14 residues. The receptor was derived from a man between 18 and 29 years old who received the YFV17D yellow fever vaccine. The chain is built from TRBV18 and TRBJ2-7; TRBD2 might be the D (6 bases). The sample here was PBMCs, taken about 5 days after the first yellow fever vaccination. DNA for the CDR3: TGTGCCAGCTCACTGGCGGGGCTCTCCTACGAGCAGTACGTC. Encoded protein: CASSLAGLSYEQYV.